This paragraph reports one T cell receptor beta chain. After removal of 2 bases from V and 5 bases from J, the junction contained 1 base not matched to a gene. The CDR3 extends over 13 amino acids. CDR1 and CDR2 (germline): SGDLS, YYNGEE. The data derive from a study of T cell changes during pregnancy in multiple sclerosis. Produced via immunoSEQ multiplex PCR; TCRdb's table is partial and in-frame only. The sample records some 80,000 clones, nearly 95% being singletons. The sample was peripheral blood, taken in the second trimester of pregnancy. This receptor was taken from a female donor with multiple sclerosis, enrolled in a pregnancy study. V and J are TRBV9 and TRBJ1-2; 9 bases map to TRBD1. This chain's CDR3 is CASSVDRGYGYTF. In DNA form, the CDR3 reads TGTGCCAGCAGCGTGGACAGGGGTTATGGCTACACCTTC.